A single sample is the source of the 25 T cell receptor beta chains below, sequenced in a study of beta chain features in type 1 diabetes. Study findings and constraints: In every one of the four CD4+ subsets, TCRB CDR3s were moderately but significantly shorter in Type 1 diabetes patients.

The study reverse transcribed the entire isolated RNA, so it sequenced expressed TCRB transcripts. Clones were sequenced by immunoSEQ multiplex PCR, and TCRdb holds only the in-frame ones, with some missing. The sample has around 150,000 clones; about 8.1% are singletons. The antigens for these receptors are not known. Sequencing was done on a sample of central memory CD4+ T cells from blood. All receptors derive from a woman in her late teens or twenties with type 1 diabetes.

This clone was counted between two and nine times. The V and J genes are TRBV29-1 and TRBJ2-7; weak D call: TRBD1 (6 bases). Between the trimmed V and J ends, which lost 3 bases and 2 bases, there was a span of 11 bases. The CDR3 extends over 13 amino acids. CDR1 is SQVTM, CDR2 ANQGSEA, per germline. The chain's CDR3 is CSVDQGSAYEQYF. CDR3 DNA sequence: TGCAGCGTTGATCAGGGGTCGGCCTACGAGCAGTACTTC.

This clone occurred a few times. This sequence joins TRBV28 and TRBJ2-7; TRBD1 matches at 7 bases. Trimming at V came to 5 bases and at J to 7 bases, leaving 11 bases not matched to a gene. Germline V gene data show CDR1 as MDHEN and CDR2 as SYDVKM. This CDR3 is built from 14 residues. CDR3 region: CASSPHRLRGEQYF. The CDR3 region has the DNA TGTGCCAGCAGTCCCCATCGCCTCAGGGGGGAGCAGTACTTC.

In this sample, this clone turned up a few times. The V gene is TRBV2, the J gene TRBJ1-1; D gene ambiguous. The CDR3 is 14 residues long. Germline CDR1 SNHLY, CDR2 FYNNEI. The germline V and J ends were trimmed by 3 bases and 4 bases, with 12 bases remaining between them. The CDR3: CASSDWRESTEAFF. CDR3 DNA sequence: TGTGCCAGCAGTGATTGGAGGGAGAGCACTGAAGCTTTCTTT.

With regard to this clone: A far larger clone is off by one base, so a read error is likely. The sample holds other DNA sequences that translate to the same CDR3. The chain links TRBV7-9 to TRBJ2-5, with D uncertain. This CDR3 has 13 residues. Germline values: CDR1 SEHNR, CDR2 FQNEAQ (reference sequence). V was trimmed by 1 base and J by 2 bases, leaving 5 bases between them. Here the CDR3 reads CASSLGRQETQYF. The CDR3 DNA is TGTGCCAGCAGCTTAGGCAGACAAGAGACCCAGTACTTC.

This clone has more than one count but fewer than ten. This chain joins TRBV9 and TRBJ2-1; 8 positions match TRBD2. Per the germline V gene, CDR1 is SGDLS and CDR2 is YYNGEE. V lost 6 bases and J lost 2; bases outside the gene matches: 7. The CDR3 is 15 residues long. The CDR3 here is CASTTGGGAYNEQFF. DNA of the CDR3: TGTGCCAGCACAACCGGGGGGGGCGCCTACAATGAGCAGTTCTTC.

The sample holds a few counts of this clone. V is TRBV10-3 and J is TRBJ2-5, with 7 bases identical to TRBD2. Germline CDR1 is ENHRY and CDR2 is SYGVKD. The CDR3 sequence is 14 residues long. J gave up 3 bases and V 3 bases, and 4 bases lay outside the gene matches. The CDR3 loop reads CAISDGGSEETQYF. CDR3 DNA sequence: TGTGCCATCAGTGACGGCGGGAGCGAAGAGACCCAGTACTTC.

This clone appeared a few times. The rearrangement uses TRBV19 and TRBJ1-1, with D possibly TRBD1 on 5 matching bases. Per germline, CDR1 LNHDA and CDR2 SQIVND (reference sequence). The CDR3 spans 17 residues. V gave up 4 bases and J gave up 0 bases, with 18 bases separating them. In nucleotides, the CDR3 is TGTGCCAGTAGTAAACCGCTCGGGGGAACCCTGAACACTGAAGCTTTCTTT. Residues: CASSKPLGGTLNTEAFF.

This clone was picked up a small number of times. The chain joins TRBV7-9 to TRBJ2-3; a weak D match, TRBD2 (6 bases). Germline V lookup: CDR1 SEHNR, CDR2 FQNEAQ (reference sequence). V lost 6 bases and J 0 bases, leaving 13 bases between the germline ends. The CDR3 is 15 residues long. Written as DNA, the CDR3 is TGTGCCAGCAGACGTAGCGGAAGTAGCACAGATACGCAGTATTTT. This codes for CASRRSGSSTDTQYF.

The chain recombines TRBV18 with TRBJ2-7; TRBD1 agrees at 8 bases. The CDR3 is 16 residues long. Germline assignment: CDR1 KGHSH and CDR2 LQKENI. J lost 6 bases, V lost 3 bases, and 13 bases had no gene match. The CDR3 loop reads CASSPTTGATPSEQYF. The DNA of the CDR3 is TGTGCCAGCTCACCCACGACAGGGGCAACGCCGAGCGAGCAGTACTTC.

This clone was seen only a few times. The rearrangement joins TRBV10-3 to TRBJ2-5, with 7 bases that match TRBD1. Germline V gene data show CDR1 as ENHRY and CDR2 as SYGVKD. With V trimmed by 2 bases and J by 3 bases, 3 bases remained unmatched. The CDR3 loop spans 14 amino acids. The chain's CDR3 is CAISEDRVKETQYF. The CDR3 coding sequence is TGTGCCATCAGTGAGGACAGGGTGAAAGAGACCCAGTACTTC.

This clone occurred a few times. This sequence joins TRBV5-6 and TRBJ2-3; tentative D call: TRBD1 (5 bases). The CDR3 spans 14 residues. V was cut by 0 bases and J by 3 bases, with 8 bases left in between. The germline gives CDR1 SGHDT, CDR2 YYEEEE. CDR3: CASSLGTQTDTQYF. In nucleotides, the CDR3 is TGTGCCAGCAGCTTGGGGACACAAACAGATACGCAGTATTTT.

This sequence joins TRBV18 and TRBJ2-3, with D tentatively TRBD2 (5 bases). Trimming took 8 bases from V and 2 from J, leaving 11 bases between them. Germline V gene sequence: CDR1 KGHSH, CDR2 LQKENI. The CDR3 loop spans 13 amino acids. Here the CDR3 DNA reads TGTGCCAGCCTCGGACTTCTCACAGATACGCAGTATTTT. Translation: CASLGLLTDTQYF.

The rearrangement links TRBV7-2 to TRBJ2-3, with 8 bases identical to TRBD2. The CDR3 length is 15 residues. With 3 bases clipped from V and 2 bases from J, the junction kept 4 bases outside the gene matches. Germline CDR1 and CDR2: SGHTA and FQGNSA. CDR3: CASSFAGGTTDTQYF. The CDR3 DNA follows: TGTGCCAGCAGCTTTGCGGGAGGCACCACAGATACGCAGTATTTT.

This clone came up a few times. The chain has TRBV9 and TRBJ2-3; the D is unclear. Germline lookup yields CDR1 SGDLS and CDR2 YYNGEE. Trimming removed 2 bases at V and 4 bases at J, with 11 bases between. The CDR3 contains 14 residues. The CDR3 sequence: CASSVSAVADTQYF. CDR3 nucleotides: TGTGCCAGCAGCGTCAGTGCCGTTGCAGATACGCAGTATTTT. Complete variable domain (other parts from reference TRBV9 and TRBJ2-3): DSGVTQTPKHLITATGQRVTLRCSPRSGDLSVYWYQQSLDQGLQFLIQYYNGEERAKGNILERFSAQQFPDLHSELNLSSLELGDSALYFCASSVSAVADTQYFGPGTRLTVL.

V and J are TRBV18 and TRBJ1-4; D is ambiguous. Germline V gene sequence: CDR1 KGHSH, CDR2 LQKENI. The germline V and J ends were trimmed by 5 bases and 3 bases, with 10 bases remaining between them. The CDR3 contains 14 residues. CDR3 in DNA: TGTGCCAGCTCAAGCGTTTTGTCTAATGAAAAACTGTTTTTT. It yields the protein CASSSVLSNEKLFF. Full variable domain (remainder filled in from reference TRBV18 and TRBJ1-4): NAGVMQNPRHLVRRRGQEARLRCSPMKGHSHVYWYRQLPEEGLKFMVYLQKENIIDESGMPKERFSAEFPKEGPSILRIQQVVRGDSAAYFCASSSVLSNEKLFFGSGTQLSVL.

The chain has TRBV5-4 and TRBJ2-7, with D uncertain. Deletions cut 4 bases from V and 3 bases from J, with 14 bases between. The CDR3 contains 14 residues. Looked up from germline, CDR1 is SGHNT and CDR2 is YYREEE (reference sequence). The CDR3 region is CASSLAGPFYEQYF. DNA of the CDR3: TGTGCCAGCAGCCTGGCCGGTCCTTTCTACGAGCAGTACTTC. Using reference TRBV5-4 and TRBJ2-7 for the parts outside the CDR3, the full variable domain is ETGVTQSPTHLIKTRGQQVTLRCSSQSGHNTVSWYQQALGQGPQFIFQYYREEENGRGNFPPRFSGLQFPNYSSELNVNALELDDSALYLCASSLAGPFYEQYFGPGTRLTVT.

The CDR3 coding sequence is TGCAGTGCTAGGACAGGGTACGAGCAGTACTTC. Residues: CSARTGYEQYF. The chain links TRBV20-1 to TRBJ2-7; 7 bases align to TRBD1. V dropped 3 bases and J dropped 4; count of bases not matched to a gene: 0. Germline V CDR1 and CDR2: DFQATT, SNEGSKA (reference sequence). The CDR3 contains 11 residues.

This clone was seen more than once but under ten times. The chain carries TRBV9 and TRBJ2-7; 11 nucleotides agree with TRBD1. The germline V gene encodes CDR1 SGDLS and CDR2 YYNGEE. J was trimmed by 7 bases and V by 0 bases; bases with no gene match: 6. CDR3 length equals 15 residues. CDR3 nucleotide sequence: TGTGCCAGCAGCGTAGTCGGACAGGGGGCGCGAGAGCAGTACTTC. It translates to CASSVVGQGAREQYF. Together with reference TRBV9 and TRBJ2-7, the CDR3 gives the full variable domain: DSGVTQTPKHLITATGQRVTLRCSPRSGDLSVYWYQQSLDQGLQFLIQYYNGEERAKGNILERFSAQQFPDLHSELNLSSLELGDSALYFCASSVVGQGAREQYFGPGTRLTVT.

The chain is built from TRBV19 and TRBJ2-5; 7 bases match TRBD1. CDR1 and CDR2 (germline): LNHDA, SQIVND (reference sequence). The junction had 5 bases not matched to a gene; V was cut back by 6 bases and J by 4 bases. The CDR3 covers 13 residues. The CDR3 region has the DNA TGTGCCAGTAGCCCAGGGGGACGAGAGACCCAGTACTTC. This gives the protein CASSPGGRETQYF.

The rearrangement joins TRBV28 to TRBJ2-7, with a tentative D call TRBD2 (6 bases). The length of the CDR3 is 12 residues. From germline, CDR1 is MDHEN and CDR2 SYDVKM. Trimming removed 2 bases at V and 4 bases at J, with 6 bases between. Written as DNA, the CDR3 is TGTGCCAGCAGTTTAGCGGGGTACGAGCAGTACTTC. Amino acids: CASSLAGYEQYF.

The table lists this clone with a count of one. The limits of the CDR3 on the DNA are not certain, so only TCRdb's listed CDR3 is given. V and J are TRBV4-3 and TRBJ2-5; whether TRBD1, the table's D call, matches the DNA was not checked. The germline CDR1 and CDR2 sequences are LGHNA and YSLEER. The CDR3 is 19 residues long, ends included. This CDR3 is CASSQTGDTGPLSWETQYF.

The V and J genes are TRBV5-4 and TRBJ1-1, with TRBD1 as a possible D gene (5 bases). Deletions cut 0 bases from V and 1 base from J, with 13 bases between. This CDR3 region has 16 residues. The germline V gene encodes CDR1 SGHNT and CDR2 YYREEE (reference sequence). In DNA form, the CDR3 reads TGTGCCAGCAGCTTGGGGGGCAGTGGGGCGAACACTGAAGCTTTCTTT. Its translation: CASSLGGSGANTEAFF.

This clone showed up just a few times. The CDR3 DNA follows: TGTGCCACCAGCAGAGATTCCCGGGGCTACGAGCAGTACTTC. Amino acids: CATSRDSRGYEQYF. The chain combines TRBV15 with TRBJ2-7; D is possibly TRBD2 (5 bases). Germline lookup yields CDR1 LNHNV and CDR2 YYDKDF (reference sequence). The CDR3 consists of 14 residues. Trimming removed 0 bases from V and 3 bases from J, with 9 bases in between.

This clone was recorded a few times. The genes are TRBV4-3 and TRBJ2-5, with TRBD2 identical over 8 bases. Germline V gives CDR1 LGHNA, CDR2 YSLEER. V lost 1 base to trimming and J lost 1 base; unmatched junction nucleotides: 8. This CDR3 spans 17 amino acids. For the CDR3, the DNA is TGCGCCAGCAGCCAAGCGGTGGGACTAGGGGGCCAAGAGACCCAGTACTTC. Encoded protein: CASSQAVGLGGQETQYF.

This clone has a handful of counts. The rearrangement joins TRBV19 to TRBJ1-6; 7 positions agree with TRBD1. The ends lost 7 bases at V and 3 bases at J; junction bases unmatched: 3. The CDR3 totals 14 residues. Germline CDR1 is LNHDA and CDR2 is SQIVND (reference sequence). CDR3 bases: TGTGCCAGTACCGGGACAGACTATAATTCACCCCTCCACTTT. It codes for CASTGTDYNSPLHF.